This T cell receptor beta chain was recorded in a study of kidney transplant recipient with SARS-CoV-2 infection. TCRdb recomputed calls from the reads with MiXCR, one row per CDR3 protein. In the table there are 200,000 to 250,000 distinct CDR3 sequences, 25% to 30% of which are singletons. The CDR3 has 18 residues. Trimming cost V 1 base and J 1 base; bases outside gene matches: 6. The germline V gene encodes CDR1 SGHVS and CDR2 FNYEAQ. The specimen was a blood sample, collected at baseline and on roughly day 110 from a kidney transplant recipient. The chain carries TRBV7-6 and TRBJ2-6, with 8 bases lining up with TRBD1. This sequence originates from a male patient aged 25 to 39 who had COVID-19 and was a kidney transplant recipient. Some T cells may trace back to the graft donor. CDR3 coding DNA: TGTGCCAGCAGCTTAGAGCCAGGGGGCGCATCTGGGGCCAACGTCCTGACTTTC. This sequence encodes CASSLEPGGASGANVLTF.